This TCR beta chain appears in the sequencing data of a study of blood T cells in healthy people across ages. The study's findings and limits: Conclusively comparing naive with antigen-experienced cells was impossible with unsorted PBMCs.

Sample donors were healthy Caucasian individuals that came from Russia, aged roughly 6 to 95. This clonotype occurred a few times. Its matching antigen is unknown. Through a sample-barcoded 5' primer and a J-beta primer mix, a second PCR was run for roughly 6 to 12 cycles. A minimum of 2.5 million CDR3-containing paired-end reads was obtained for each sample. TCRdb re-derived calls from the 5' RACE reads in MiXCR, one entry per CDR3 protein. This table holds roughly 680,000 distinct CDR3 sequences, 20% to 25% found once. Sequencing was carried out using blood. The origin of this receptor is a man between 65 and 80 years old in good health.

The CDR3 DNA is TGTGCCAGCAGCTCCGCCCGACTAGGCGCTGAGCAGTTCTTC. As protein: CASSSARLGAEQFF. The chain uses TRBV7-3 and TRBJ2-1; possible D gene TRBD2, 6 bases. The CDR3 has 14 amino acids. The V gene lost 4 bases and the J gene lost 9 bases, with 16 bases spanning the gap. Germline CDR1 SGHTA, CDR2 FQGTGA.